These 4 T cell receptor beta chains share one sample of origin, sequenced in a study of cytomegalovirus exposure and HLA in healthy donors. This PCR relied on a set of 60 Vbeta primers and 13 Jbeta primers. Generated by immunoSEQ multiplex PCR, the TCRdb table keeps only in-frame clones and is missing some. Seen here are some 100,000 clones, 65% to 80% observed once, and the top ten hold about 4.2%. The sequenced sample was PBMCs. These receptors all stem from a woman between 50 and 59 years old in good health and CMV-seropositive.

The table lists this clone with a few counts. Other nucleotide sequences in the sample specify the same CDR3. V gene TRBV5-1 combines with J gene TRBJ1-1; 10 bases align to TRBD1. CDR1 is SGHRS and CDR2 is YFSETQ in the germline V gene. V trimming: 2 bases; J trimming: 5 bases; junction bases outside the gene matches: 3. The CDR3 has 14 residues. The CDR3 protein is CASSLDRGQTEAFF. The CDR3 nucleotides read TGCGCCAGCAGCTTAGACAGGGGGCAAACTGAAGCTTTCTTT. Based on the CDR3 plus reference TRBV5-1 and TRBJ1-1, the full variable domain is KAGVTQTPRYLIKTRGQQVTLSCSPISGHRSVSWYQQTPGQGLQFLFEYFSETQRNKGNFPGRFSGRQFSNSRSEMNVSTLELGDSALYLCASSLDRGQTEAFFGQGTRLTVV.

The chain uses TRBV25-1 and TRBJ1-1, with D perhaps matching TRBD1 (6 bases). The CDR3 has 16 amino acids. Germline values: CDR1 MGHDK, CDR2 SYGVNS. Trimming took 1 base from V and 1 from J, leaving 13 bases between them. CDR3: CASSELVLQGNTEAFF. The CDR3 bases are TGTGCCAGCAGTGAATTAGTTTTACAGGGGAACACTGAAGCTTTCTTT.

The rearrangement links TRBV6-5 to TRBJ1-1, with 7 bases that match TRBD1. CDR1 is MNHEY, CDR2 SVGAGI, per germline. This CDR3 region has 16 residues. V lost 1 base to trimming and J lost 0 bases; unmatched junction nucleotides: 5. CDR3: CASSYWPQGMNTEAFF. The CDR3 nucleotides read TGTGCCAGCAGTTACTGGCCACAGGGGATGAACACTGAAGCTTTCTTT.

This clone was counted a few times. The chain is built from TRBV5-1 and TRBJ1-1; no reliable D call. V lost 0 bases to trimming and J lost 7 bases, with 7 bases between them. This CDR3 spans 12 amino acids. Looked up from germline, CDR1 is SGHRS and CDR2 is YFSETQ. The CDR3 coding sequence is TGCGCCAGCAGCTTGGTCCCGGGTGAAGCTTTCTTT. Encoded protein: CASSLVPGEAFF.